This is a list of T cell receptor beta chains from one sample in a study of T-cell reconstitution after alpha-beta-depleted transplantation in children. TCRdb reanalysed the PCR reads using MiXCR and keeps one entry per CDR3 protein. The repertoire has 330,000 or so distinct CDR3 sequences, around 7.3% of them found once; the top ten carry approximately 8.2%. The sequencing used peripheral blood, collected 360 days after TCRalphabeta/CD19-depleted stem cell transplant. These receptors were taken from a female patient between 2 and 15 years old who had a stem cell transplant for Fanconi anemia, so the T cells may come from the graft donor. Each CDR3 is given without its conserved first and last residue. Size values are once, few and many counts, or a class for expanded clones, and some rows have none.

>TRBV5-6|-
ASSFYGPREQY
>TRBV20-1|many
SASNSIRPQH
>TRBV24-1|many
ATCDTGTDTQY
>TRBV7-9|few
ASTPTVNTEAF
>TRBV11-2|many
ASSLERDLSSYNEQF
>TRBV20-1|-
SARIPGTYGYT
>TRBV7-2|few
ASSPLRANYGYT
>TRBV28|-
ASSLRGNGYNEQF
>TRBV7-2|-
ASSPRTGGLQPQH
>TRBV20-1|few
SAPYSWREGYGTQY
>TRBV5-1|many
ASSLKGQGAYGYT
>TRBV12-3/TRBV12-4|many
ASSFTTGRVYGYT
>TRBV2|-
ASSEDYPETQY
>TRBV18|-
ASSPARGPEETQY
>TRBV5-1|few
ASSWTRGVTEAF
>TRBV6-5|-
ASSSEGIRGYT
>TRBV28|many
ATTGGTLRITGELF
>TRBV3-1|-
ASSQVWGTDTQY
>TRBV27|few
ASGYTLGGSYNEQF
>TRBV6-5|many
ASSYSQETQY
>TRBV7-9|many
ASSQFGEQQY
>TRBV6-5|few
ASSYSLDGEGTQY
>TRBV27|many
ASSLRATYEQY
>TRBV29-1|many
SVIKGSTEAF
>TRBV10-3|once
AISPGSPSAGELF
>TRBV5-1|-
ASSLVNAGGGYGYT
>TRBV20-1|many
SAPWRGEDTQY
>TRBV11-2|-
ASSVYPGTPTGELF
>TRBV5-1|many
ASSFGTGGAETEAF
>TRBV3-1|few
ASSQPPILGLFSVNEQF
>TRBV11-1|-
ASSWDRAEDTQY
>TRBV7-9|many
ASSLAPGNYNEQF
>TRBV13|many
ASSLGLLGVEQY
>TRBV20-1|many
SARDQGNTEAF
>TRBV7-9|many
ASSPNYREEY
>TRBV4-3|-
ASSQDYPGLWDSNQPQH
>TRBV18|-
ASSLGTGNVEQY
>TRBV7-2|few
ATLGGVLGRETQY
>TRBV28|many
ASSSGSYGGYT
>TRBV7-9|-
ASSLGPENQPQH
>TRBV12-3/TRBV12-4|many
ASSLALAGDEQF
>TRBV5-4|few
ASSLQGAYNSPLH
>TRBV10-3|many
AISTGRFNEQY
>TRBV4-2|many
ASSQGRADTQY
>TRBV4-1|many
ASRRGGWDEQF
>TRBV30|few
AWMRDGLYGYT
>TRBV4-1|few
ASTLSKGSGNEQF
>TRBV20-1|many
SASIGAGGRDTQY
>TRBV24-1|many
ATSGAGTVKETQY
>TRBV19|-
ASSIREGRETQY
>TRBV3-1|-
ASSQRVEQF
>TRBV3-1|many
ASSQDSGDGEQY
>TRBV7-9|-
ASSPAGPLYNSPLH